This TCR beta chain is drawn from a study of control samples from healthy donors and cancer patients (dated by TCRdb to 2018 to 2020). The CDR3 measures 16 amino acids from cysteine to phenylalanine. Of all the DNA, just the CDR3 is kept, 48 bases in frame from base 1. V lost 3 bases and J lost 2 bases; the stretch between them is 14 bases long. CDR1 and CDR2 are drawn from the germline V gene: SGHRS, YFSETQ. Regarding this clone: The antigen this receptor binds is unknown. No per-base quality is available; no much larger clone lies one base away.

Libraries were built with the immunoSEQ multiplex PCR assay. TCRdb obtained this table from immuneACCESS and retained in-frame rearrangements with V and J assigned. These tables miss some clones; where compared with another copy, unresolved V genes account for less than half of the shortfall, and the remainder is unexplained. For this sample there are 260,000 or so clones; around 80% appear just once. The ten largest make up 13% of the sample. The chain is made from TRBV5-1 and TRBJ2-2; perhaps TRBD2 is the D gene, with 5 bases matching. The sequenced sample was PBMCs. The sequence was collected from a woman aged 55-70 years with lung cancer. The CDR3 in this case is CASSSPGNLNTGELFF. The DNA reads TGCGCCAGCAGCTCTCCCGGGAACCTAAACACCGGGGAGCTGTTTTTT.